Given below is one T cell receptor beta chain in context. The data were obtained in a study of blood T cell repertoires in COVID-19. Study context: The United States, Italy and Spain were the sources of the acute and convalescent COVID-19 samples.

Germline V gene sequence: CDR1 SGHVS, CDR2 FQNEAQ. Unmatched junction bases numbered 12, after V lost 5 bases and J lost 6 bases. The CDR3 is made up of 17 amino acids. Repertoires were generated with immunoSEQ multiplex PCR, while TCRdb's copy carries only in-frame clones and drops some. The table includes about 180,000 clones, more than 70% detected once. The sequence was collected from a woman younger than 45 who had recovered from COVID-19. V is TRBV7-8 and J is TRBJ2-2, with 10 positions matching TRBD2. Sequencing was carried out using PBMCs or T cells enriched from blood (not recorded which). CDR3 sequence (DNA): TGTGCCAGCAGCCTACCCCTAGCGGGAGTTGGTGCCGGGGAGCTGTTTTTT. This codes for CASSLPLAGVGAGELFF.